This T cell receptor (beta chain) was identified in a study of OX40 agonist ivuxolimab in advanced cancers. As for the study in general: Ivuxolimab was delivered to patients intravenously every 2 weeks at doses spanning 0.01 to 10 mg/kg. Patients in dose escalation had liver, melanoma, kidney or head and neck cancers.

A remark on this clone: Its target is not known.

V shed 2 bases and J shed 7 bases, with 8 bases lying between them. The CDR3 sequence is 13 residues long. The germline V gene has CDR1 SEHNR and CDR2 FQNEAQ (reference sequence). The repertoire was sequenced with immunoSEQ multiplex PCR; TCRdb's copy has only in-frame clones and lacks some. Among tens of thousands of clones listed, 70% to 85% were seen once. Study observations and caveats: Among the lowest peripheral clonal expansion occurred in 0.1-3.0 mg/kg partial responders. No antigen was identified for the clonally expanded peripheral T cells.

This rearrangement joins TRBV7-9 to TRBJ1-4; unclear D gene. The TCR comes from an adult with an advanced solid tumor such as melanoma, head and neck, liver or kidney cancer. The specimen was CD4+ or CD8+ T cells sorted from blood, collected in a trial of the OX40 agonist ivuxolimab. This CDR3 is CASSLPAGEKLFF. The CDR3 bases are TGTGCCAGCAGCTTACCTGCAGGTGAAAAACTGTTTTTT.